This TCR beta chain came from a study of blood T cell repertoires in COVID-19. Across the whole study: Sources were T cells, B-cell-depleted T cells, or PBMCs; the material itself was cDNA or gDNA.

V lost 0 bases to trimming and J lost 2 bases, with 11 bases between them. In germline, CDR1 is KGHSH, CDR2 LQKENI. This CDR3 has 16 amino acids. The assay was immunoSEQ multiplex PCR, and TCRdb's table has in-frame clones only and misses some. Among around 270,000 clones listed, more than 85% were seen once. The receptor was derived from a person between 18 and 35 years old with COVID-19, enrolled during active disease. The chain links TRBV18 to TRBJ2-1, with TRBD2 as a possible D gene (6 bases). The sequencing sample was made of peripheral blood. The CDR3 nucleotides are TGTGCCAGCTCACCACCGGGGACTGACCCCTACAATGAGCAGTTCTTC. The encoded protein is CASSPPGTDPYNEQFF.